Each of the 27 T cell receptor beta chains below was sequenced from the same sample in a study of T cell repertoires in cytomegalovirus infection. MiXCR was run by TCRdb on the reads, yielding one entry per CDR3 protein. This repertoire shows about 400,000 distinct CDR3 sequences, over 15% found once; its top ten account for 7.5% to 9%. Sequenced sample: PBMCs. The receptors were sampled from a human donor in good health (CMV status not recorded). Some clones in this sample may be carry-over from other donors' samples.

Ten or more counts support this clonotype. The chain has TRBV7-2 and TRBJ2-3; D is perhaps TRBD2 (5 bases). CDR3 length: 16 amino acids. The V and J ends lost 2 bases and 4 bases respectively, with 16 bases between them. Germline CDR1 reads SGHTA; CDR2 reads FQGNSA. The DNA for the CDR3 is TGTGCCAGCAGCTTACCCACTAGTGGAGAATCAGATACGCAGTATTTT. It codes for CASSLPTSGESDTQYF.

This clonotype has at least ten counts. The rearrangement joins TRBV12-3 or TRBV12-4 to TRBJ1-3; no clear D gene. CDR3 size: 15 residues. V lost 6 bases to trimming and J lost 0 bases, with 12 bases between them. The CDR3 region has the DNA TGTGCCAGCAGAACGACTTACAGCTCTGGAAACACCATATATTTT. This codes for CASRTTYSSGNTIYF.

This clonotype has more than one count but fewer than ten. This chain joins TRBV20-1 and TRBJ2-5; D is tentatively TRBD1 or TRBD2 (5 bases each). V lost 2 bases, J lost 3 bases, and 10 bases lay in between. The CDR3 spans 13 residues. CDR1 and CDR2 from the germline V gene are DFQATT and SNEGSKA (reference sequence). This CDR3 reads CSARRDAEETQYF. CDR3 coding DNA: TGCAGTGCTAGAAGGGACGCAGAAGAGACCCAGTACTTC.

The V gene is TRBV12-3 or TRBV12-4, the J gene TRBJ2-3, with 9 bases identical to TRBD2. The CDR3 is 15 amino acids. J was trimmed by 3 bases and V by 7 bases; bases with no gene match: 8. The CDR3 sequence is CASTIAGVTTDTQYF. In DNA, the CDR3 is TGTGCCAGCACCATAGCGGGAGTGACTACAGATACGCAGTATTTT.

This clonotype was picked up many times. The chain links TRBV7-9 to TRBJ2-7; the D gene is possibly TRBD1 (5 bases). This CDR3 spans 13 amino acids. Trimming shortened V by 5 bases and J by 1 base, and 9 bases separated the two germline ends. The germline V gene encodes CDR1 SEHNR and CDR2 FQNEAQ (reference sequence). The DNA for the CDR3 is TGTGCCAGCAGCGTACAGGTATCCTACGAGCAGTACTTC. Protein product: CASSVQVSYEQYF.

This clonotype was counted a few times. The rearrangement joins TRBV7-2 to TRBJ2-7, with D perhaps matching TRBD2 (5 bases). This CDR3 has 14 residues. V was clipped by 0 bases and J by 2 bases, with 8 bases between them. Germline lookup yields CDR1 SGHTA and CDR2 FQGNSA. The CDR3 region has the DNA TGTGCCAGCAGCTTAGCTCGACTAACCTACGAGCAGTACTTC. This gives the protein CASSLARLTYEQYF.

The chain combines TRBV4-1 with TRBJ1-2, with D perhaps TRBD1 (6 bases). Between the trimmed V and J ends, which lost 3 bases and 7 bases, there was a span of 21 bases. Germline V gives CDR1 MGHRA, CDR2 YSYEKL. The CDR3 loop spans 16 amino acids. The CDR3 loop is CASSHDPGRGATGYTF. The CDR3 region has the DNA TGCGCCAGCAGCCATGACCCGGGACGGGGGGCCACTGGCTACACCTTC.

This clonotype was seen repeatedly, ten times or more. The CDR3 loop is CASSFNSPLHF. The CDR3 DNA reads as TGTGCCAGCAGCTTTAATTCACCCCTCCACTTT. The chain has TRBV7-9 and TRBJ1-6; D ambiguous. Between the trimmed V and J ends, which lost 3 bases and 6 bases, there was a span of 0 bases. This CDR3 comprises 11 residues. The germline CDR1 and CDR2 sequences are SEHNR and FQNEAQ (reference sequence).

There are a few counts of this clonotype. The CDR3 reads CASSPDGRNIQYF. In nucleotides, the CDR3 is TGTGCCAGCAGTCCAGATGGGAGAAACATTCAGTACTTC. This chain uses TRBV6-6 with TRBJ2-4; possible D gene TRBD2, 5 bases. This CDR3 is 13 amino acids long. Germline V gene data show CDR1 as MNHNY and CDR2 as SVGAGI (reference sequence). Trimming stripped 5 bases from V and 6 bases from J, with 11 bases between.

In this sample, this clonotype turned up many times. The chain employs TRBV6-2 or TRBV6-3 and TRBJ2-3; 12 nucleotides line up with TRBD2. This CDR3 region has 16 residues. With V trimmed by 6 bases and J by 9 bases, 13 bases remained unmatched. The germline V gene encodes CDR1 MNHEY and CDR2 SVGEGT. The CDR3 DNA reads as TGTGCCAGCAGATTGGGACTAGCGGGTGCATCCGGGACGCAGTATTTT. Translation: CASRLGLAGASGTQYF.

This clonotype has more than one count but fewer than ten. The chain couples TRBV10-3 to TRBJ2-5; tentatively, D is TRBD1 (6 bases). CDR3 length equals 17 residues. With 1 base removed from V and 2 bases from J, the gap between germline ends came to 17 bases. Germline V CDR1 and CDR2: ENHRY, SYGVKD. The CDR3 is CAISELESGQGQETQYF. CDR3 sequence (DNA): TGTGCCATCAGTGAGTTAGAATCGGGACAAGGGCAAGAGACCCAGTACTTC.

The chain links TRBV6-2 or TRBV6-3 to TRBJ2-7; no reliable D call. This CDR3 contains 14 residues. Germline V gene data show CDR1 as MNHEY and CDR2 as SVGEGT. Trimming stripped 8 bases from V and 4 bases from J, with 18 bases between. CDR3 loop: CASAPHPGFYEQYF. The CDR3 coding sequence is TGTGCCAGCGCGCCACACCCGGGCTTTTACGAGCAGTACTTC.

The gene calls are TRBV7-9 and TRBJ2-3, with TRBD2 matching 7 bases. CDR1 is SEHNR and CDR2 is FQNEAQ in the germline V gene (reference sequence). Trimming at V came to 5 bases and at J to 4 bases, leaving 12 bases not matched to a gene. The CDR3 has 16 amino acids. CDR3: CASSTKTSSQADTQYF. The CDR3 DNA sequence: TGTGCCAGCAGCACCAAGACTAGCTCCCAGGCAGATACGCAGTATTTT. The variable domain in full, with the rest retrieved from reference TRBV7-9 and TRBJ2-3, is DTGVSQNPRHKITKRGQNVTFRCDPISEHNRLYWYRQTLGQGPEFLTYFQNEAQLEKSRLLSDRFSAERPKGSFSTLEIQRTEQGDSAMYLCASSTKTSSQADTQYFGPGTRLTVL.

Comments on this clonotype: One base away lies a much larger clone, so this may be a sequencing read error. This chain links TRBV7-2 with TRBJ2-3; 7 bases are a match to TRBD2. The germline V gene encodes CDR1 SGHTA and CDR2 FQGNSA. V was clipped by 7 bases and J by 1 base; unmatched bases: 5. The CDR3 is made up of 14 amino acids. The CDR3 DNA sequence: TGTGCCAGCACCCTCGGGGGGTGCACAGATACGCAGTATTTT. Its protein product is CASTLGGCTDTQYF. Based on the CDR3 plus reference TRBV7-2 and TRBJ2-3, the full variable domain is GAGVSQSPSNKVTEKGKDVELRCDPISGHTALYWYRQSLGQGLEFLIYFQGNSAPDKSGLPSDRFSAERTGGSVSTLTIQRTQQEDSAVYLCASTLGGCTDTQYFGPGTRLTVL.

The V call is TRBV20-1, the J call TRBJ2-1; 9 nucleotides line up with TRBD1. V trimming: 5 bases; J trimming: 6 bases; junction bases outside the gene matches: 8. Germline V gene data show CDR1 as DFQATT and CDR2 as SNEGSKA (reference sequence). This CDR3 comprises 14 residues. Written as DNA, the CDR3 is TGCAGTGCTCTTGACAGGGGGTTAGGCAATGAGCAGTTCTTC. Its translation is CSALDRGLGNEQFF.

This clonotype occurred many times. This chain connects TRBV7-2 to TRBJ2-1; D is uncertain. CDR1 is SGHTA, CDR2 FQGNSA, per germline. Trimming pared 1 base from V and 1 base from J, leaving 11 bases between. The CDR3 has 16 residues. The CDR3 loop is CASSLDGAPSYNEQFF. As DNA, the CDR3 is TGTGCCAGCAGCTTAGACGGTGCACCATCCTACAATGAGCAGTTCTTC.

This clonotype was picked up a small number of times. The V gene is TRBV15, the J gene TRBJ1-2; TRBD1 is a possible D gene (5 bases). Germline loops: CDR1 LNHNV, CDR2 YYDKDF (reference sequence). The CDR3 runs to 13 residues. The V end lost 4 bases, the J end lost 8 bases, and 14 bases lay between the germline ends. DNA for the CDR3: TGTGCCACCAGCACCAAGTCGGGGCCGGGCTACACCTTC. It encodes CATSTKSGPGYTF.

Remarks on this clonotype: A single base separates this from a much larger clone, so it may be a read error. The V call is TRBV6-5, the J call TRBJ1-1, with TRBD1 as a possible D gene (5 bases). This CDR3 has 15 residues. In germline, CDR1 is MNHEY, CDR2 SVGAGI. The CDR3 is CASGYAGNLNTEAFF. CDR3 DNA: TGTGCCAGCGGTTACGCAGGGAACCTGAACACTGAAGCTTTCTTT.

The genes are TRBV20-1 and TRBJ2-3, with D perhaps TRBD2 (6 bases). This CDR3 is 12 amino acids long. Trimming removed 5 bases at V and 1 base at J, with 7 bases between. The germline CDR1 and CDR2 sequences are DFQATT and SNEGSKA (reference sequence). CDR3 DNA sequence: TGCAGTGCTTGGGGGGGCACAGATACGCAGTATTTT. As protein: CSAWGGTDTQYF.

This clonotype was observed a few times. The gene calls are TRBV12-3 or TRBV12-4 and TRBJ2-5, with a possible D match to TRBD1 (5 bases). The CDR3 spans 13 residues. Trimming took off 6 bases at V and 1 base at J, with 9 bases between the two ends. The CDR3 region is CASREDSQETQYF. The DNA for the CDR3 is TGTGCCAGCAGAGAAGACAGCCAAGAGACCCAGTACTTC.

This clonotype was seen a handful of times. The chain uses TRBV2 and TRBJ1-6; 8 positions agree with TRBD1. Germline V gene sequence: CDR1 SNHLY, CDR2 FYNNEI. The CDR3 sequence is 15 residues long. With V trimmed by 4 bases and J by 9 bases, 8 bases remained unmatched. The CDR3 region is CASSGTGSVGSPLHF. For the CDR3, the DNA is TGTGCCAGCAGTGGGACAGGGTCAGTCGGTTCACCCCTCCACTTT.

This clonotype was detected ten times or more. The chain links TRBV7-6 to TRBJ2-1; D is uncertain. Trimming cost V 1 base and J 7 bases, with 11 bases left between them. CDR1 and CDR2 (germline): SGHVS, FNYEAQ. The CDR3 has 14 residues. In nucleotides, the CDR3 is TGTGCCAGCAGCTTAGACTTCTTAGGGAATGAGCAGTTCTTC. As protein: CASSLDFLGNEQFF.

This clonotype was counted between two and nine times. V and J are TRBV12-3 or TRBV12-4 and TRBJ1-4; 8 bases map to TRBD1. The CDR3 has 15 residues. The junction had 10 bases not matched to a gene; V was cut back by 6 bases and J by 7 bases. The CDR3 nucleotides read TGTGCCAGCAGGATATATCAGGGGGCAGGTGAAAAACTGTTTTTT. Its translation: CASRIYQGAGEKLFF.

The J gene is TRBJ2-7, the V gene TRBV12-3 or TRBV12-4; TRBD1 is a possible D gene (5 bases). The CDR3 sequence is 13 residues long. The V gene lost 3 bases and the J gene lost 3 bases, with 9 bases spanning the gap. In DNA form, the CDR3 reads TGTGCCAGCAGTTTCCAGGGTATCTACGAGCAGTACTTC. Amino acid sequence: CASSFQGIYEQYF.

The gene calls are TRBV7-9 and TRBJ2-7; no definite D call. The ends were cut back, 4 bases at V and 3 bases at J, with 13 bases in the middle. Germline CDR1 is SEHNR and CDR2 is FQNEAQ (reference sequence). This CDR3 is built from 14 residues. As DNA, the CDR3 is TGTGCCAGCAGCTCCCCCCTACGGAGCTACGAGCAGTACTTC. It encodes CASSSPLRSYEQYF.

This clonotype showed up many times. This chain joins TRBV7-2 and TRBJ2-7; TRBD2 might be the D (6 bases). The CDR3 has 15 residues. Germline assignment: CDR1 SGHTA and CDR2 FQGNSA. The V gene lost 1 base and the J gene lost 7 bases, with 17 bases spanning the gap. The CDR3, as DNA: TGTGCCAGCAGCTTAGATTCGGGGTGGGGGAGGGAGCAGTACTTC. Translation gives CASSLDSGWGREQYF.

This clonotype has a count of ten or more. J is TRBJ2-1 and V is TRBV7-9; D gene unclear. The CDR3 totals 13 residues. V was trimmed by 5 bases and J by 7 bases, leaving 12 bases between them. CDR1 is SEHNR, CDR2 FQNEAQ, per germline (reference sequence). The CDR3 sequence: CASSGRFENEQFF. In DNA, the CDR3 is TGTGCCAGCAGCGGGCGTTTTGAGAATGAGCAGTTCTTC.